The TCR beta chain described here comes from a study of T cells in localized non-small cell lung cancer. V dropped 3 bases and J dropped 11; count of bases not matched to a gene: 18. The length of the CDR3 is 16 residues. The germline V gene has CDR1 SGHDT and CDR2 YYEEEE. TCRdb keeps only in-frame clones here, not all; method: immunoSEQ multiplex PCR. This repertoire shows about 52,000 clones, 70% to 90% found once; its top ten account for roughly 16%. This specimen was PBMCs, taken before any cancer treatment. The sequence was obtained from a female donor with stage II lung adenocarcinoma. V and J are TRBV5-6 and TRBJ1-1; 8 bases agree with TRBD1. CDR3 coding DNA: TGTGCCAGCAGCTCCCCGTGGCAGGGGGCCTCGAAGGGGGCTTTCTTT. Protein sequence: CASSSPWQGASKGAFF.